One sample yielded the 30 T cell receptor beta chains listed below, sequenced in a study of cytomegalovirus exposure and HLA in healthy donors. 13 Jbeta primers and 60 Vbeta primers were used for the PCR. Assay: immunoSEQ multiplex PCR; the TCRdb copy retains only in-frame clones and omits some. The table has 150,000 to 200,000 clones, 84% seen once. Sequencing input: PBMCs. The receptors stem from a man aged 18 to 29 in good health and CMV-seronegative.

The chain is built from TRBV5-4 and TRBJ2-7; possible D gene TRBD1, 6 bases. The V gene lost 2 bases and the J gene lost 3 bases, with 12 bases spanning the gap. The CDR3 sequence is 14 residues long. Germline V gives CDR1 SGHNT, CDR2 YYREEE (reference sequence). DNA for the CDR3: TGTGCCAGCAGCTTCCGGGACACATACTACGAGCAGTACTTC. It specifies CASSFRDTYYEQYF.

This clone occurred a few times. The chain joins TRBV5-8 to TRBJ1-5; TRBD1 agrees at 9 bases. Germline V gene sequence: CDR1 SGHTS, CDR2 YDEGEE. The CDR3 has 17 residues. The J segment lost 0 bases and the V segment lost 0 bases, leaving 4 bases of the junction unmatched. CDR3 loop: CASSLEQGAYSNQPQHF. CDR3 sequence (DNA): TGTGCCAGCAGCTTGGAACAGGGGGCTTATAGCAATCAGCCCCAGCATTTT.

This clone showed up just once. The V and J genes are TRBV19 and TRBJ2-1, with TRBD1 matching 7 bases. V lost 4 bases, J lost 10 bases, and 4 bases stayed unmatched. The V gene's germline CDR1 is LNHDA and CDR2 SQIVND (reference sequence). There are 12 residues in the CDR3. CDR3 region: CASSTLTGEQFF. In DNA, the CDR3 is TGTGCCAGTAGTACCCTGACAGGGGAGCAGTTCTTC.

This clone has a single count. The chain employs TRBV9 and TRBJ1-1, with a tentative D call TRBD1 (6 bases). The CDR3 extends over 15 amino acids. Germline assignment: CDR1 SGDLS and CDR2 YYNGEE. The ends were cut back, 3 bases at V and 1 base at J, with 13 bases in the middle. The CDR3 here is CASSGTPGQNTEAFF. The DNA for the CDR3 is TGTGCCAGCAGCGGGACTCCGGGACAGAACACTGAAGCTTTCTTT. Full variable domain (missing parts from reference TRBV9 and TRBJ1-1): DSGVTQTPKHLITATGQRVTLRCSPRSGDLSVYWYQQSLDQGLQFLIQYYNGEERAKGNILERFSAQQFPDLHSELNLSSLELGDSALYFCASSGTPGQNTEAFFGQGTRLTVV.

This chain connects TRBV5-6 to TRBJ1-2; D is unresolved. V was trimmed by 0 bases and J by 5 bases, leaving 17 bases between them. Germline lookup yields CDR1 SGHDT and CDR2 YYEEEE. CDR3 size: 16 residues. The DNA for the CDR3 is TGTGCCAGCAGCTTGGGGTGGTCCCCACAAGTGTATGGCTACACCTTC. It specifies CASSLGWSPQVYGYTF. Together with reference TRBV5-6 and TRBJ1-2, the CDR3 gives the full variable domain: DAGVTQSPTHLIKTRGQQVTLRCSPKSGHDTVSWYQQALGQGPQFIFQYYEEEERQRGNFPDRFSGHQFPNYSSELNVNALLLGDSALYLCASSLGWSPQVYGYTFGSGTRLTVV.

The rearrangement links TRBV7-9 to TRBJ2-4, with 11 bases that match TRBD1. CDR1 is SEHNR, CDR2 FQNEAQ, per germline (reference sequence). CDR3 length equals 18 residues. V was pared by 0 bases and J by 4 bases, with 8 bases of the junction left unmatched. As DNA, the CDR3 is TGTGCCAGCAGCTTAGCTCCGGGGGGGACAGGGGGTAAAAACATTCAGTACTTC. Residues: CASSLAPGGTGGKNIQYF.

The chain couples TRBV28 to TRBJ2-7; 9 bases align to TRBD1. V lost 4 bases and J lost 2; bases outside the gene matches: 3. There are 14 residues in the CDR3. The germline CDR1 and CDR2 sequences are MDHEN and SYDVKM. The CDR3 sequence is CASSWDREAYEQYF. The CDR3 nucleotides read TGTGCCAGCAGTTGGGACAGGGAAGCCTACGAGCAGTACTTC.

A single count supports this clone. V and J are TRBV30 and TRBJ1-1; D perhaps matches TRBD1 (5 bases). Per the germline V gene, CDR1 is GTSNPN and CDR2 is SVGIG (reference sequence). V lost 0 bases and J lost 1, with 6 bases in between. The length of the CDR3 is 13 residues. CDR3 nucleotide sequence: TGTGCCTGGAGTGTGCAGGGGAACACTGAAGCTTTCTTT. This codes for CAWSVQGNTEAFF. Using reference TRBV30 and TRBJ1-1 for the parts outside the CDR3, the full variable domain is SQTIHQWPATLVQPVGSPLSLECTVEGTSNPNLYWYRQAAGRGLQLLFYSVGIGQISSEVPQNLSASRPQDRQFILSSKKLLLSDSGFYLCAWSVQGNTEAFFGQGTRLTVV.

As for this clone: The germline gene is not matched at one end of the junction; a read error may be the cause. CDR3 sequence: CASRPWTGQTGELFF. Here the CDR3 DNA reads TGTGCTAGCAGGCCTTGGACAGGGCAAACCGGGGAGCTGTTTTTT. The chain is built from TRBV7-7 and TRBJ2-2; 8 bases match TRBD1. Looked up from germline, CDR1 is SSHAT and CDR2 is FNYEAQ (reference sequence). This CDR3 contains 15 residues.

This chain connects TRBV29-1 to TRBJ2-5, with D tentatively TRBD2 (5 bases). The CDR3 extends over 14 amino acids. V lost 0 bases, J lost 5 bases, and 13 bases lay in between. Germline V CDR1 and CDR2: SQVTM, ANQGSEA. Written as DNA, the CDR3 is TGCAGCGTTGAAGAAGAGGGATTCGGGGAGACCCAGTACTTC. This codes for CSVEEEGFGETQYF.

The chain has TRBV6-5 and TRBJ2-7; D is unclear. CDR1 MNHEY and CDR2 SVGAGI come from the germline V gene. V lost 3 bases to trimming and J lost 4 bases, with 16 bases between them. This CDR3 is built from 15 residues. The CDR3 here is CASSYQRETTYEQYF. The CDR3 DNA reads TGTGCCAGCAGTTATCAACGCGAGACGACATACGAGCAGTACTTC.

This clone has just one count. The chain joins TRBV5-4 to TRBJ2-5, with TRBD1 identical over 7 bases. This CDR3 has 13 residues. J lost 3 bases, V lost 4 bases, and 3 bases had no gene match. Germline V gives CDR1 SGHNT, CDR2 YYREEE (reference sequence). This CDR3 reads CASSLDREETQYF. CDR3 nucleotides: TGTGCCAGCAGCCTAGACAGGGAAGAGACCCAGTACTTC.

The genes are TRBV7-2 and TRBJ1-2; a weak D match, TRBD1 (6 bases). The V gene's germline CDR1 is SGHTA and CDR2 FQGNSA. CDR3 size: 16 residues. The V gene lost 7 bases and the J gene lost 0 bases, with 18 bases spanning the gap. CDR3 loop: CASTNADSQTNYGYTF. Here the CDR3 DNA reads TGTGCCAGCACCAATGCGGACAGTCAAACTAACTATGGCTACACCTTC. Variable domain in full (rest from reference TRBV7-2 and TRBJ1-2): GAGVSQSPSNKVTEKGKDVELRCDPISGHTALYWYRQSLGQGLEFLIYFQGNSAPDKSGLPSDRFSAERTGGSVSTLTIQRTQQEDSAVYLCASTNADSQTNYGYTFGSGTRLTVV.

The rearrangement joins TRBV28 to TRBJ2-7, with D uncertain. V was clipped by 5 bases and J by 2 bases, with 4 bases between them. Germline assignment: CDR1 MDHEN and CDR2 SYDVKM. The CDR3 is 11 residues long. The DNA of the CDR3 is TGTGCCAGCAGTAGCCCCTACGAGCAGTACTTC. Its protein product is CASSSPYEQYF.

Note on this clone: One junction end disagrees with the germline gene, perhaps due to a read error. The same CDR3 can be traced to other DNA sequences in this sample. The chain recombines TRBV6-5 with TRBJ2-2, with 8 bases matching TRBD1. CDR1 is MNHEY, CDR2 SVGAGI, per germline. The CDR3 has 14 amino acids. CDR3 coding DNA: TGTGCCAGCAGCCAACGGACAGGGACCGGGGAACTGTTTTTT. It translates to CASSQRTGTGELFF.

V gene TRBV6-5 combines with J gene TRBJ2-7; TRBD1 is a possible D gene (5 bases). Germline V gene lookup returns CDR1 MNHEY and CDR2 SVGAGI. V was pared by 5 bases and J by 0 bases, with 14 bases between. The CDR3 consists of 15 residues. CDR3 DNA sequence: TGTGCCAGCAGTAAAGACAGTCAAGGCTCCTACGAGCAGTACTTC. Its translation: CASSKDSQGSYEQYF.

The rearrangement links TRBV18 to TRBJ2-7; tentative D call: TRBD2 (5 bases). V was cut by 4 bases and J by 3 bases, with 10 bases left in between. Germline loops: CDR1 KGHSH, CDR2 LQKENI. CDR3 length: 13 residues. This CDR3 reads CASSLAGDYEQYF. CDR3 nucleotides: TGTGCCAGCTCACTCGCCGGGGACTACGAGCAGTACTTC.

The genes are TRBV2 and TRBJ2-2; D unclear. The CDR3 loop spans 14 amino acids. Germline assignment: CDR1 SNHLY and CDR2 FYNNEI. V lost 2 bases to trimming and J lost 0 bases, with 4 bases between them. In nucleotides, the CDR3 is TGTGCCAGCAGTGAAACGGCGAACACCGGGGAGCTGTTTTTT. This codes for CASSETANTGELFF.

CDR3 loop: CASSLLAGGGYEQYF. The CDR3 DNA reads as TGTGCCAGCAGTTTACTAGCGGGGGGCGGGTACGAGCAGTACTTC. The V gene is TRBV27, the J gene TRBJ2-7; 11 nucleotides agree with TRBD2. The V segment lost 2 bases and the J segment 4 bases; nucleotides outside the gene matches: 4. Germline values: CDR1 MNHEY, CDR2 SMNVEV (reference sequence). The CDR3 covers 15 residues.

The chain links TRBV14 to TRBJ2-2; TRBD2 agrees at 14 bases. The V segment lost 3 bases and the J segment 5 bases; nucleotides outside the gene matches: 5. Germline V CDR1 and CDR2: SGHDN, FVKESK. The CDR3 is made up of 17 amino acids. CDR3 residues: CASSQGLAGVSTGELFF. In DNA form, the CDR3 reads TGTGCCAGCAGCCAGGGACTAGCGGGAGTTAGTACCGGGGAGCTGTTTTTT.

For the CDR3, the DNA is TGTGCCAGCAGTGAAAAGAGTGCCTCTTATGGCTACACCTTC. The encoded protein is CASSEKSASYGYTF. The chain has TRBV2 and TRBJ1-2; D gene unclear. CDR1 and CDR2 from the germline V gene are SNHLY and FYNNEI. CDR3 length equals 14 residues. Trimming took 2 bases from V and 5 from J, leaving 12 bases between them. Drawing the rest from reference TRBV2 and TRBJ1-2, the complete variable domain is EPEVTQTPSHQVTQMGQEVILRCVPISNHLYFYWYRQILGQKVEFLVSFYNNEISEKSEIFDDQFSVERPDGSNFTLKIRSTKLEDSAMYFCASSEKSASYGYTFGSGTRLTVV.

The chain employs TRBV7-2 and TRBJ2-7, with 8 bases identical to TRBD2. Germline V CDR1 and CDR2: SGHTA, FQGNSA. There are 15 residues in the CDR3. The junction had 2 bases not matched to a gene; V was cut back by 0 bases and J by 1 base. The CDR3 bases are TGTGCCAGCAGCTTAGCGGTAGCGGGATCCTACGAGCAGTACTTC. It yields the protein CASSLAVAGSYEQYF.

The chain recombines TRBV29-1 with TRBJ1-1, with TRBD1 matching 9 bases. Germline CDR1 SQVTM, CDR2 ANQGSEA. This CDR3 has 17 amino acids. The V segment lost 1 base and the J segment 8 bases; nucleotides outside the gene matches: 17. In nucleotides, the CDR3 is TGCAGCGTTGAAGCCTACGCGTTTAGGACAGGGGTCGGGGAAGCTTTCTTT. Its protein is CSVEAYAFRTGVGEAFF.

CDR3 nucleotides: TGTGCCAGCAGCCAAGAACGCGGGACAGGAAATGAGCAGTTCTTC. Residues: CASSQERGTGNEQFF. V is TRBV4-2 and J is TRBJ2-1, with 8 bases matching TRBD1. Unmatched junction bases numbered 5, after V lost 0 bases and J lost 7 bases. The CDR3 length is 15 residues. Germline V CDR1 and CDR2: LGHNA, YNFKEQ.

CDR3 in amino acids: CATRLVAGELFF. CDR3 coding DNA: TGTGCCACCCGACTGGTGGCCGGGGAGCTGTTTTTT. The gene calls are TRBV28 and TRBJ2-2; D unclear. The CDR3 runs to 12 residues. Deletions cut 10 bases from V and 6 bases from J, with 12 bases between. CDR1 and CDR2 (germline): MDHEN, SYDVKM.

The chain carries TRBV29-1 and TRBJ2-7, with D tentatively TRBD1 (5 bases). Trimming shortened V by 4 bases and J by 2 bases, and 18 bases separated the two germline ends. This CDR3 contains 15 residues. Germline-derived CDR1 and CDR2 are SQVTM and ANQGSEA. The chain's CDR3 is CSVAFGQGATYEQYF. The CDR3 region has the DNA TGCAGCGTTGCCTTCGGGCAGGGTGCGACCTACGAGCAGTACTTC.

The rearrangement joins TRBV6-6 to TRBJ2-5; TRBD2 might be the D (6 bases). The V end lost 6 bases, the J end lost 7 bases, and 18 bases lay between the germline ends. Germline V gene lookup returns CDR1 MNHNY and CDR2 SVGAGI (reference sequence). The CDR3 is 14 residues long. The DNA of the CDR3 is TGTGCCAGCAGGCGGGCCGGGGGTCAACGGACCCAGTACTTC. This sequence encodes CASRRAGGQRTQYF.

The chain couples TRBV5-6 to TRBJ2-7, with TRBD2 matching 8 bases. Per germline, CDR1 SGHDT and CDR2 YYEEEE. J was trimmed by 2 bases and V by 0 bases; bases with no gene match: 7. The CDR3 contains 16 residues. The CDR3: CASSLGAGGYTYEQYF. CDR3 nucleotide sequence: TGTGCCAGCAGCTTGGGGGCGGGGGGTTATACCTACGAGCAGTACTTC.

The chain joins TRBV5-1 to TRBJ2-2; unclear D gene. Germline V gives CDR1 SGHRS, CDR2 YFSETQ. The CDR3 spans 14 residues. The V end was cut by 0 bases, the J end by 7 bases, with 10 bases between. This CDR3 is CASSLESRYGELFF. CDR3 nucleotide sequence: TGCGCCAGCAGCTTGGAGTCCCGGTACGGGGAGCTGTTTTTT.

V gene TRBV10-3 combines with J gene TRBJ2-1, with a weak D call TRBD2 (5 bases). Per the germline V gene, CDR1 is ENHRY and CDR2 is SYGVKD. This CDR3 region has 13 residues. Trimming removed 4 bases from V and 12 bases from J, with 16 bases in between. The DNA for the CDR3 is TGTGCCATCAGTGTAGGCGAGTCTGGAGGGCAGTTCTTC. It is translated as CAISVGESGGQFF.